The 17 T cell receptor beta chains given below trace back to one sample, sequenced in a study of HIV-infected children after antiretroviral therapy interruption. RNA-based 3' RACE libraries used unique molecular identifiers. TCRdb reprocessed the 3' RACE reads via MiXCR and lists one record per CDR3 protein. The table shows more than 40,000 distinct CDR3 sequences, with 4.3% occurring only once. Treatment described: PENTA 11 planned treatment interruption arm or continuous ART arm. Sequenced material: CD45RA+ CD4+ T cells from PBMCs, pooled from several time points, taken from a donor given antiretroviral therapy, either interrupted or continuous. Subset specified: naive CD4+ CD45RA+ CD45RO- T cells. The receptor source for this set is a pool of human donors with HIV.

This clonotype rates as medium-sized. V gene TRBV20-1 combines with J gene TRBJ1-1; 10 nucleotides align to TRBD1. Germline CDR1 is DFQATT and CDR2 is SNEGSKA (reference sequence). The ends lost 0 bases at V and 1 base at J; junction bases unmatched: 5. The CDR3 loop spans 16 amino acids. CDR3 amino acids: CSARDRDRGTNTEAFF. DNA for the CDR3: TGCAGTGCTAGAGATAGGGACAGGGGAACGAACACTGAAGCTTTCTTT.

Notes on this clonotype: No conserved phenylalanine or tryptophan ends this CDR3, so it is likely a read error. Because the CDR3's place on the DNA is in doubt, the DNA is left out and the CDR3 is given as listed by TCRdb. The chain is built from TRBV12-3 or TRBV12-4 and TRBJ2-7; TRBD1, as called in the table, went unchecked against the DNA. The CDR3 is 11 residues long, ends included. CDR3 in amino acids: CASSISGGASI.

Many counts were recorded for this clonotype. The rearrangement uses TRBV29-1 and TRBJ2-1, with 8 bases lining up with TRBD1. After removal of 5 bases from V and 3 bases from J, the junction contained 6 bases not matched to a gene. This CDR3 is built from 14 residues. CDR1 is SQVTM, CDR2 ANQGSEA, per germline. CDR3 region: CSVRDRGLYNEQFF. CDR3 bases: TGCAGCGTTAGAGACAGGGGCCTCTACAATGAGCAGTTCTTC.

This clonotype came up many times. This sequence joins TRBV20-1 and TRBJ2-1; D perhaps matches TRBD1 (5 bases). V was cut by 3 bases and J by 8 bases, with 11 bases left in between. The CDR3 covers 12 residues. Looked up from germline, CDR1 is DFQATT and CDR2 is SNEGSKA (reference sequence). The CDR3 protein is CSAREGADEQFF. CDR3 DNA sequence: TGCAGTGCTAGGGAAGGGGCCGATGAGCAGTTCTTC.

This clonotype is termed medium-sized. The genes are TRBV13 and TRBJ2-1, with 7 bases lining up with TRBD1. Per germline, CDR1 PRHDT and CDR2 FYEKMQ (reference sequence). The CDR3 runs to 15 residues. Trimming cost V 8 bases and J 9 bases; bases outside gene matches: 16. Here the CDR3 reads CASSRGTVNYAEQFF. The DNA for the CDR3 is TGTGCCAGCTCCCGAGGGACAGTTAACTATGCTGAGCAGTTCTTC.

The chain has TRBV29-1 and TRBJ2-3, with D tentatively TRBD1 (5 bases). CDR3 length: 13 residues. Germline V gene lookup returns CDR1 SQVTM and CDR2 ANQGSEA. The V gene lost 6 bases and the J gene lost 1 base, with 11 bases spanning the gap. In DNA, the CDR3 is TGCAGCGTGGGCCAGGGTGGCACAGATACGCAGTATTTT. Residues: CSVGQGGTDTQYF.

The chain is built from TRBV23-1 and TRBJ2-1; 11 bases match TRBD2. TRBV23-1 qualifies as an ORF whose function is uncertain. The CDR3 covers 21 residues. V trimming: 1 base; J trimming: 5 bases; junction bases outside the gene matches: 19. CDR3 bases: TGCGCCAGCAGTCAATTCAGAGTGCTAGCGGGGGGCCAGGTAGCCCACAATGAGCAGTTCTTC. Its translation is CASSQFRVLAGGQVAHNEQFF.

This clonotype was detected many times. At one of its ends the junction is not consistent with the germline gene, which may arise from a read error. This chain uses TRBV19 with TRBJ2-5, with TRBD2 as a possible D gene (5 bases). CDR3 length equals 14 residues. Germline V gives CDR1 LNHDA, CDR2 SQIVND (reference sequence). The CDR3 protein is CASSMTGNQDTQYF. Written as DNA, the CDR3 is TGTGCCAGCAGTATGACCGGGAACCAAGACACCCAGTACTTT.

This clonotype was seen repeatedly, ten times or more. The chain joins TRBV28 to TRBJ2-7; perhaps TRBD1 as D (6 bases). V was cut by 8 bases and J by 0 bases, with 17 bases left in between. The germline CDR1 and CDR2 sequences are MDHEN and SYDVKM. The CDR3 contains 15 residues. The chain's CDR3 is CASGGGGQNSYEQYF. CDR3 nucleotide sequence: TGTGCCAGCGGGGGCGGTGGACAGAACTCCTACGAGCAGTACTTC.

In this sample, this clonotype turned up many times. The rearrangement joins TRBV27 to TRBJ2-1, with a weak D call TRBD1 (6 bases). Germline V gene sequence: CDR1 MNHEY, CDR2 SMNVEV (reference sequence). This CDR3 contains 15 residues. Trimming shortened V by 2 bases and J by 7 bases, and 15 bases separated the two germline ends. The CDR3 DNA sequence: TGTGCCAGCAGTTTACTGGGGGCGCAGGGGAATGAGCAGTTCTTC. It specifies CASSLLGAQGNEQFF.

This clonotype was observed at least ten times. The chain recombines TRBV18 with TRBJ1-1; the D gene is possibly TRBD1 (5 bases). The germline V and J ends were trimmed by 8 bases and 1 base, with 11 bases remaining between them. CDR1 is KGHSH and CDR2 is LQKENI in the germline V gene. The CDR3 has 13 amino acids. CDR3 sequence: CASTTQGNTEAFF. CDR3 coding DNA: TGTGCCAGCACTACTCAGGGGAACACTGAAGCTTTCTTT.

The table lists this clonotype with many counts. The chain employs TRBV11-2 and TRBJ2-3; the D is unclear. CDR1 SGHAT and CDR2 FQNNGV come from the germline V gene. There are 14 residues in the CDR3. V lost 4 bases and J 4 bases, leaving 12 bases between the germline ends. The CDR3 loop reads CASSWSLSADTQYF. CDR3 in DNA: TGTGCCAGCAGCTGGTCACTCTCCGCAGATACGCAGTATTTT.

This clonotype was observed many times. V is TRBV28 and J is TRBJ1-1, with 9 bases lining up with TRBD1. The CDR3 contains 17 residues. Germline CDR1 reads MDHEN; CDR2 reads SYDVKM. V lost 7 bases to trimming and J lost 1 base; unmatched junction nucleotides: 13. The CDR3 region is CASTVPGQGWRNTEAFF. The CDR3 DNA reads TGTGCCAGCACCGTCCCGGGACAGGGATGGAGGAACACTGAAGCTTTCTTT. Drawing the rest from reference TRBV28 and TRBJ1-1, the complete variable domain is DVKVTQSSRYLVKRTGEKVFLECVQDMDHENMFWYRQDPGLGLRLIYFSYDVKMKEKGDIPEGYSVSREKKERFSLILESASTNQTSMYLCASTVPGQGWRNTEAFFGQGTRLTVV.

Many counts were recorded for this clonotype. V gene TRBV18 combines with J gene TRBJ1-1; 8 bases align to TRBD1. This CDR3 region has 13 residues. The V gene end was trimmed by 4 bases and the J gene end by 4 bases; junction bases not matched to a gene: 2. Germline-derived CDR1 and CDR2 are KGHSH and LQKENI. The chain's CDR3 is CASSLTGGTEAFF. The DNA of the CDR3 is TGTGCCAGCTCACTAACAGGGGGCACTGAAGCTTTCTTT.

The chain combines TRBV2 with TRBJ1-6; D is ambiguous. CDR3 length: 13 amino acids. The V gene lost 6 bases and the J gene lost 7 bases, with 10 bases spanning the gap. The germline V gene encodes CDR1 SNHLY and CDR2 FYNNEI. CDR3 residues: CASSTNGNSPLHF. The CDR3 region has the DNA TGTGCCAGCAGCACTAACGGAAATTCACCCCTCCACTTT.

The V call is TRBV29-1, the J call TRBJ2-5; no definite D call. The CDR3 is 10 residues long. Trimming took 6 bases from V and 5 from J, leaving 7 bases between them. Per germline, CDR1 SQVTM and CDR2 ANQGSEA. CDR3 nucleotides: TGCAGCGTCGTAAAGGAGACCCAGTACTTC. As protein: CSVVKETQYF.

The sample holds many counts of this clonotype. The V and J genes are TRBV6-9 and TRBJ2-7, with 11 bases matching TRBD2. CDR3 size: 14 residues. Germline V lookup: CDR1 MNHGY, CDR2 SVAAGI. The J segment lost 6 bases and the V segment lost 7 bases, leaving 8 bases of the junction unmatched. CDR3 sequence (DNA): TGTGCCAGCACCCCCGGGCTAGCGGGGGGCGAGCAGTACTTC. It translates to CASTPGLAGGEQYF.